A selection of T cell receptor beta chains follows, all from one sample in a study of Graves' ophthalmopathy and Graves' hyperthyroidism. Via MiXCR, TCRdb re-called the multiplex PCR reads, giving one row per CDR3 protein. The top ten hold roughly 25% of the sample, which has about 39,000 distinct CDR3 sequences, roughly 50% seen once. Sequenced input: peripheral blood. The source of these receptors is an adult woman with stable Graves' hyperthyroidism. The CDR3 runs from the conserved cysteine through the conserved F or W. The D gene is left open where the match is weak. The size of a clone is reported for some rows only, either as once, few or many, or as a class for expanded clones.

size	J	V	D	DNA	CDR3
NA	TRBJ2-1	TRBV9	NA	TGTGCCAGCTCACCACGTTTGGGCTCGGGTTATGAGCAGTTCTTC	CASSPRLGSGYEQFF
many	TRBJ2-5	TRBV5-6	TRBD2	TGTGCCAGCAGCTGGGGACTAGCGGGAGGAGAGACCCAGTACTTC	CASSWGLAGGETQYF
once	TRBJ2-2	TRBV5-1	NA	TGCGCCAACAGTCCATCTCAGGGTTTCTCCGGGGAGCTGTTTTTT	CANSPSQGFSGELFF
many	TRBJ1-2	TRBV11-1	NA	TGTGCCAGCAGTTATAACAGGGATAACTATGGCTACACCTTC	CASSYNRDNYGYTF
many	TRBJ2-7	TRBV10-3	TRBD2	TGTGCCATCAGTGGCCTAGCGGGAAGTTCCTACGAGCAGTACTTC	CAISGLAGSSYEQYF
NA	TRBJ2-7	TRBV2	TRBD2	TGTGCCAGCAGTGCCGGACTAGCGGGAGCGAGGACCTACGAGCAGTACTTC	CASSAGLAGARTYEQYF
many	TRBJ2-5	TRBV5-6	TRBD2	TGTGCCAGCAGCTTGTTTCAAGCGGGAGGCGAGACCCAGTACTTC	CASSLFQAGGETQYF
NA	TRBJ2-3	TRBV20-1	TRBD2	TGCAGTGCTAGCTGGGCGGGAGCCGCAGATACGCAGTATTTT	CSASWAGAADTQYF
NA	TRBJ1-6	TRBV6-5	TRBD1	TGTGCCAGCAGTTACTCTGGACAGGGAGATTCACCCCTCCACTTT	CASSYSGQGDSPLHF
NA	TRBJ1-3	TRBV7-6	NA	TGTGCCAGCAGCTTGGGACTAGCAGCTGGAAACACCATATATTTT	CASSLGLAAGNTIYF
NA	TRBJ1-2	TRBV9	TRBD1	TGTGCCAGCAGCGTAGATGGGACAGGGGGACGGGGCTACACCTTC	CASSVDGTGGRGYTF
many	TRBJ2-7	TRBV29-1	TRBD2	TGCAGCGTTGGACATAGCGGGAGCTACGAGCAGTACTTC	CSVGHSGSYEQYF
many	TRBJ2-7	TRBV6-5	TRBD2	TGTGCCAGCAGAGCGCGGGAGTTTGGGGACGAGCAGTACTTC	CASRAREFGDEQYF
many	TRBJ2-5	TRBV29-1	NA	TGCAGCGTTCGCCGGGACACCCAAGAGACCCAGTACTTC	CSVRRDTQETQYF
once	TRBJ2-7	TRBV20-1	NA	TGCAGTGCTCGAAAGCGGAGCTCCTACGAGCAGTACTTC	CSARKRSSYEQYF
few	TRBJ1-2	TRBV7-8	NA	TGTGCCAGCAGCTTGGGGGGGGCCGGCGGCTACACCTTC	CASSLGGAGGYTF
NA	TRBJ2-3	TRBV10-3	TRBD2	TGTGCCATCAGTACTAGCGGGAGGGCCACAGATACGCAGTATTTT	CAISTSGRATDTQYF
NA	TRBJ2-3	TRBV5-1	TRBD2	TGCGCCGGCAAAACTAGCGGGAGGACAGATACGCAGAATTTT	CAGKTSGRTDTQNF
NA	TRBJ1-5	TRBV20-1	NA	TGCAGTGCTAGGAGCCCGGACGAGGTCGCACAGCCCCAGCATTTT	CSARSPDEVAQPQHF
many	TRBJ1-1	TRBV9	NA	TGTGCCAGCAGCGTAAACTTGAACACTGAAGCTTTCTTT	CASSVNLNTEAFF
many	TRBJ2-5	TRBV2	TRBD2	TGTGCCAGCAGTGCCGGACTAGCGGGAGCAGAGACCCAGTACTTC	CASSAGLAGAETQYF
NA	TRBJ1-1	TRBV12-3/TRBV12-4	TRBD1	TGTGCCAGCAGTTCTCTGGACAGGTCAGCTTTCTTT	CASSSLDRSAFF
NA	TRBJ1-1	TRBV25-1	TRBD1	TGTGCCAGCCAGGGGGCAATGGACACTGAAGCTTTCTTT	CASQGAMDTEAFF
many	TRBJ1-2	TRBV30	NA	TGTGCCTGGAGTGTACCGGGGTGGTTTTATGGCTACACCTTC	CAWSVPGWFYGYTF
NA	TRBJ1-5	TRBV7-3	TRBD1	TGTGCCAGCAGCTTAAGGGCAGGGGGCGGGCAGCCCCAGCATTTT	CASSLRAGGGQPQHF
NA	TRBJ1-5	TRBV9	NA	TGTGCCAGCAGCAGACGGGTTTTAACGAATCGGCCCCAGCATTTC	CASSRRVLTNRPQHF
NA	TRBJ1-5	TRBV7-9	NA	TGTGCCAGCAGCCTAGGGAGGGATCAGCCCCAGCATTTT	CASSLGRDQPQHF
many	TRBJ1-2	TRBV10-3	NA	TGTGCCATCAGGGACTGGGGAGGCTATGGCTACACCTTC	CAIRDWGGYGYTF
NA	TRBJ2-7	TRBV3-1	TRBD2	TGTGCCAGCAGCCAGGGGACTAGCGGGAGGCCCCACGAGCAGTGCTTC	CASSQGTSGRPHEQCF
many	TRBJ1-1	TRBV25-1	NA	TGTGCCAGCAGGGGGGCAGGGCGAAACACTGAAGCTTTCTTT	CASRGAGRNTEAFF
NA	TRBJ1-1	TRBV29-1	TRBD1	TGCAGCGTCGCCGGACAGGGGGCAAGGAACACTGAAGCTTTCTTT	CSVAGQGARNTEAFF
many	TRBJ2-2	TRBV18	NA	TGTGCCAGCTCACCACATCGGTGGTACACCGGGGAGCTGTTTTTT	CASSPHRWYTGELFF
many	TRBJ1-1	TRBV6-5	NA	TGTGCCAGCAGCACAAACCCGGGACCCGGGGTAGTCGCTTTCTTT	CASSTNPGPGVVAFF
NA	TRBJ1-2	TRBV15	NA	TGTGCCACCAGCAGCTCCTGGATCTTGGACAGTCTTAACTATGGCTACACCTTC	CATSSSWILDSLNYGYTF
many	TRBJ1-2	TRBV6-5	NA	TGTGCCAGCAGTTACTCTTCAGGGTACTATGGCTACACCTTC	CASSYSSGYYGYTF
many	TRBJ1-3	TRBV19	NA	TGTGCCAGCGGACGTGGCTATGGAAACACCATATATTTT	CASGRGYGNTIYF
NA	TRBJ2-2	TRBV10-3	TRBD1	TGTGCCATCAGTGAGGGACAGGGGGCGGCCGGGGAGCTGTTTTTT	CAISEGQGAAGELFF
NA	TRBJ2-7	TRBV29-1	TRBD1	TGCAGCGTCCCCGGGACAGGGGGCGGGAACGAGCAGTACTTC	CSVPGTGGGNEQYF
once	TRBJ2-7	TRBV20-1	TRBD2	TGCAGTGCTACCCGGACTAGCGGGGGAGGGTACGAGCAGTACTTC	CSATRTSGGGYEQYF
NA	TRBJ2-7	TRBV7-3	NA	TGTGCCAGCAGCCTTACCGCACACTCCTACGAGCAGTACTTC	CASSLTAHSYEQYF
many	TRBJ2-7	TRBV6-6	NA	TGTGCCAGCAGTTATTATGGGGGGCTCTACGAGCAGTACTTC	CASSYYGGLYEQYF
NA	TRBJ2-7	TRBV12-3/TRBV12-4	TRBD2	TGTGCCAGCAGTAAGCGAGGGACTAGCGGGAGTGGGGGCTGGTACTTC	CASSKRGTSGSGGWYF
NA	TRBJ2-7	TRBV29-1	TRBD2	TGCAGCGTCTTAGCGGGAGTCTACGAGCAGTACTTC	CSVLAGVYEQYF
NA	TRBJ1-1	TRBV11-2	NA	TGCGCCGGCAGCCCCCAGGTTAGCTTCGACGGTGCATTAACGAACACTGAAGCTTTCTTT	CAGSPQVSFDGALTNTEAFF
many	TRBJ1-6	TRBV5-1	NA	TGCGCCAGCACCCGGGAGGACAATTCACCCCTCCACTTT	CASTREDNSPLHF
many	TRBJ1-5	TRBV4-1	TRBD1	TGCGCCAGCAGCCAAGGCACAGGGGAGGGCAATCAGCCCCAGCATTTT	CASSQGTGEGNQPQHF
NA	TRBJ2-2	TRBV15	NA	TGTGCCACCAGCAGAGCAAAGACAGCGAACACCGGGGAGCTGTTTTTT	CATSRAKTANTGELFF
few	TRBJ2-5	TRBV20-1	TRBD2	TGCAGTGCTAGCGGGGGGGCAGAGACCCAGTACTTC	CSASGGAETQYF
NA	TRBJ2-2	TRBV5-1	NA	TGCGCCAGCAGCGTCGGGGCAGCGAACACCGGGGAGCTGTTTTTT	CASSVGAANTGELFF
many	TRBJ1-3	TRBV10-3	NA	TGTGCCATCAGTGAGTCTAGGGGAACTGGAAACACCATATATTTT	CAISESRGTGNTIYF
once	TRBJ2-5	TRBV29-1	TRBD2	TGCAGCGTTGAAGGTTGGCTAGCGGCAGCGGGAGAGACCCAGTACTTC	CSVEGWLAAAGETQYF
many	TRBJ2-7	TRBV19	NA	TGTGCCAGTGGGAAAGGGGGTCAATACGAGCAGTACTTC	CASGKGGQYEQYF
medium-sized	TRBJ1-6	TRBV20-1	NA	TGCAGTGCCCTCGACAGGATAGCGGTCAATTCACCCCTCCACTTT	CSALDRIAVNSPLHF
NA	TRBJ2-6	TRBV20-1	NA	TGCAGTGCTAGAGACGCCGATGGGGCCGACGTCCTGACTTTC	CSARDADGADVLTF
few	TRBJ1-2	TRBV25-1	TRBD1	TGTGCCAGCAGTCGGGCAGGGGGATACTATGGCTACACCTTC	CASSRAGGYYGYTF